In its sample, the clone carrying this TCR beta chain was seen many times. The sample is drawn from a study of CD8 T cells in ankylosing spondylitis. The CDR3 totals 15 residues. Trimming at V came to 5 bases and at J to 6 bases, leaving 7 bases not matched to a gene. TCRdb re-called the 5' RACE reads through MiXCR, storing one row per CDR3 protein. There are 200,000 to 300,000 distinct CDR3 sequences in the sample; 20% to 30% occur only once, and around 0.64% lies in the top ten. The chain has TRBV12-3 or TRBV12-4 and TRBJ2-1, with 10 bases aligning to TRBD1. The source material was blood, either unsorted or a sorted T cell fraction (not recorded which). The TCR originated in a male donor with ankylosing spondylitis or in good health (not recorded which). The CDR3 nucleotides are TGTGCCAGCAGTCACGGGACAGGGGCCGCCAATGAGCAGTTCTTC. Its translation: CASSHGTGAANEQFF.